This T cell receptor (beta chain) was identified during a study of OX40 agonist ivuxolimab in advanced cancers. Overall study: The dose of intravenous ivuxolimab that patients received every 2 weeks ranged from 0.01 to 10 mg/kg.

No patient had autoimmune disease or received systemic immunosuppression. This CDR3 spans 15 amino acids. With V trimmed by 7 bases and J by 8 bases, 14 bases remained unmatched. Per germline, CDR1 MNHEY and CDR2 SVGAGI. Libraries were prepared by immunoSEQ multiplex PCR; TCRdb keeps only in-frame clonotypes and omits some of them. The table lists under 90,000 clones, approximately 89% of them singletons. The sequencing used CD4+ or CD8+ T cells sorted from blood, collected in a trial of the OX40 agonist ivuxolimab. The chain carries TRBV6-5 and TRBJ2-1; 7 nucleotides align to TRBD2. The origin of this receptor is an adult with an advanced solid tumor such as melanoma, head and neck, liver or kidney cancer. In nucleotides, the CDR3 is TGTGCCAGCAAAAGGATGGGAGGGCCGGGGGATGAGCAGTTCTTC. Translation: CASKRMGGPGDEQFF.